A selection of T cell receptor beta chains follows, all from one sample in a study of blood T cell repertoires in COVID-19. Produced via immunoSEQ multiplex PCR; TCRdb's table is partial and in-frame only. Altogether around 59,000 clones are present, around 81% being singletons, with the ten largest covering approximately 30%. Sequencing used peripheral blood. The receptors come from an elderly woman with active or convalescent COVID-19. CDR3s include the opening cysteine and the closing phenylalanine or tryptophan. D genes are given only for firm matches. Size values are once, few and many counts, or a class for expanded clones, and some rows have none.

cdr3_length,clone_size,j_call,d_call,v_call,cdr3_aa,cdr3_nt
14,few,TRBJ2-7,TRBD1,TRBV4-3,CASSLGQGSYEQYF,TGCGCCAGCAGCCTGGGACAGGGATCCTACGAGCAGTACTTC
15,.,TRBJ1-1,.,TRBV10-3,CAITPEGRKNTEAFF,TGTGCCATCACCCCCGAGGGGAGGAAGAACACTGAAGCTTTCTTT
16,few,TRBJ1-5,.,TRBV19,CASSIAPTGGNQPQHF,TGTGCCAGTAGTATAGCCCCTACGGGAGGCAATCAGCCCCAGCATTTT
15,.,TRBJ1-5,.,TRBV7-2,CASSLALQGRQPQHF,TGTGCCAGCAGCTTAGCGTTACAGGGACGGCAGCCCCAGCATTTT
16,.,TRBJ1-1,.,TRBV7-2,CASSLSAPGRTIEAFF,TGTGCCAGCAGCTTATCGGCTCCGGGAAGAACGATTGAAGCTTTCTTT
15,.,TRBJ1-6,TRBD1,TRBV4-3,CASSQARTGYSPLHF,TGCGCCAGCAGCCAAGCGAGGACAGGGTATTCACCCCTCCACTTT
15,.,TRBJ2-1,.,TRBV4-1,CASSRTQDSYNEQFF,TGCGCCAGCAGCCGAACGCAGGACTCCTACAATGAGCAGTTCTTC
14,.,TRBJ2-3,.,TRBV7-2,CASSPRRGADTQYF,TGTGCCAGCAGCCCCAGGCGGGGAGCAGATACGCAGTATTTT
17,.,TRBJ2-3,TRBD2,TRBV4-1,CASSPLALRGGADTQYF,TGCGCCAGCAGCCCCCTTGCTCTCCGGGGAGGGGCAGATACGCAGTATTTT
13,.,TRBJ2-3,.,TRBV11-2,CASSLESAGTQYF,TGTGCCAGCAGCTTAGAGTCGGCAGGTACGCAGTATTTT
16,.,TRBJ1-5,.,TRBV21-1,CASSGPSGESNQPQHF,TGTGCCAGCAGCGGGCCGTCCGGGGAGAGCAATCAGCCCCAGCATTTT
16,.,TRBJ1-4,TRBD1,TRBV5-4,CASSLDRGGTNEKLFF,TGTGCCAGCAGCTTGGACAGGGGTGGAACTAATGAAAAACTGTTTTTT
18,.,TRBJ2-7,TRBD1,TRBV11-2,CASSLMPTGGVSLYEQYF,TGTGCCAGCAGCCTTATGCCCACAGGGGGAGTTTCCCTTTACGAGCAGTACTTC
16,.,TRBJ2-7,TRBD1,TRBV5-1,CASSWTQTWTGGEQYF,TGCGCCAGCAGCTGGACCCAAACTTGGACAGGGGGCGAGCAGTACTTC
15,.,TRBJ2-2,TRBD1,TRBV28,CASSLDRANTGELFF,TGTGCCAGCAGTTTAGACAGGGCGAACACCGGGGAGCTGTTTTTT
14,.,TRBJ2-3,TRBD2,TRBV7-2,CASLSGGVSDTQYF,TGTGCCAGCCTTAGCGGGGGAGTGTCAGATACGCAGTATTTT
13,.,TRBJ1-1,TRBD1,TRBV19,CASSGTGSREAFF,TGTGCCAGTAGTGGGACAGGCTCCCGGGAAGCTTTCTTT
14,.,TRBJ1-1,TRBD1,TRBV28,CASSLAGQGRVAFF,TGTGCCAGCAGTTTAGCCGGACAGGGGAGGGTAGCTTTCTTT
19,.,TRBJ2-6,TRBD2,TRBV19,CASSSPFGGYGSGANVLTF,TGTGCCAGTAGTTCCCCTTTCGGGGGGTATGGGTCTGGGGCCAACGTCCTGACTTTC
14,.,TRBJ2-5,.,TRBV11-2,CASSYHPGQETQYF,TGTGCCAGCAGCTACCACCCAGGCCAAGAGACCCAGTACTTC
13,.,TRBJ1-2,.,TRBV28,CASSLTRNYGYTF,TGTGCCAGCAGCCTTACCAGAAACTATGGCTACACCTTC
14,.,TRBJ1-5,TRBD1,TRBV5-1,CASSRATGDQPQHF,TGCGCCAGCAGCCGCGCGACAGGGGATCAGCCCCAGCATTTT
15,.,TRBJ1-1,.,TRBV3-1/TRBV3-2,CASSRGLDKNTEAFF,TGTGCCAGCAGCCGGGGACTGGACAAGAACACTGAAGCTTTCTTT
13,.,TRBJ1-4,.,TRBV18,CASHPGGLGKLFF,TGTGCCAGCCACCCCGGGGGGCTGGGAAAACTGTTTTTT
17,.,TRBJ2-2,TRBD2,TRBV27,CASSSDIAGLNTGELFF,TGTGCCAGCAGTTCCGACATAGCGGGACTAAACACCGGGGAGCTGTTTTTT
15,.,TRBJ2-7,TRBD2,TRBV7-9,CASSSEAGRSGEQYF,TGTGCCAGCAGCTCTGAAGCGGGGCGATCGGGGGAGCAGTACTTC
15,few,TRBJ2-7,TRBD2,TRBV11-3,CASSPSGGLLSEQYF,TGTGCCAGCAGTCCTAGCGGGGGGCTCCTGTCAGAGCAGTACTTC
15,.,TRBJ2-7,TRBD2,TRBV9,CASSTGGGESYEQYF,TGTGCCAGCAGCACAGGTGGGGGGGAGTCCTACGAGCAGTACTTC
16,few,TRBJ1-2,TRBD1,TRBV4-1,CASSQGWRQGWDGYTF,TGCGCCAGCAGCCAAGGTTGGCGACAGGGTTGGGATGGCTACACCTTC
13,.,TRBJ1-1,.,TRBV12-3/TRBV12-4,CASRQGSWTEAFF,TGTGCCAGCAGGCAGGGGTCGTGGACTGAAGCTTTCTTT